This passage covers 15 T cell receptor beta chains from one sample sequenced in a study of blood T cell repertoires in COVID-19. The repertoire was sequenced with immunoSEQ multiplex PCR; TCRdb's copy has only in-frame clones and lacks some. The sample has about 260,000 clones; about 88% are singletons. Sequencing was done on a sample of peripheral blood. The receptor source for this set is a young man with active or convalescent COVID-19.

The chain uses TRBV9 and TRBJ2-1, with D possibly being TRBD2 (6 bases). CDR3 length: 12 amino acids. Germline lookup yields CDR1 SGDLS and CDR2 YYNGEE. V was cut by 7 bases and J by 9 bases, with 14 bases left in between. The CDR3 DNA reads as TGTGCCAGCGGACATATCGGGGGTGAGCAGTTCTTC. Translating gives CASGHIGGEQFF.

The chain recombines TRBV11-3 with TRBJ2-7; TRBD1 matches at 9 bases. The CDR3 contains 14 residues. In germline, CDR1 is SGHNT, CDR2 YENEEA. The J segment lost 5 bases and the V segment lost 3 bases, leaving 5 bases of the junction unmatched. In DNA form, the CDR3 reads TGTGCCAGCAGCTTGGGGACAGGGACCCACGAGCAGTACTTC. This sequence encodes CASSLGTGTHEQYF.

The CDR3 DNA follows: TGTGCCAGCAACACAGGGGTTGGAAACACCATATATTTT. It translates to CASNTGVGNTIYF. This chain joins TRBV2 and TRBJ1-3, with 7 bases fitting TRBD1. The CDR3 covers 13 residues. Germline V gives CDR1 SNHLY, CDR2 FYNNEI. Unmatched junction bases numbered 3, after V lost 7 bases and J lost 3 bases. Looking up the rest from reference TRBV2 and TRBJ1-3 gives the full variable domain: EPEVTQTPSHQVTQMGQEVILRCVPISNHLYFYWYRQILGQKVEFLVSFYNNEISEKSEIFDDQFSVERPDGSNFTLKIRSTKLEDSAMYFCASNTGVGNTIYFGEGSWLTVV.

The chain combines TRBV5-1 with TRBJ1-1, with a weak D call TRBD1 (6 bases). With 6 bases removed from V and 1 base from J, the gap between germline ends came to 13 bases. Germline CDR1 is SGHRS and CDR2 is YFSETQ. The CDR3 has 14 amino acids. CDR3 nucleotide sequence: TGCGCCAGCACCTCAGGGGTCCCGAACACTGAAGCTTTCTTT. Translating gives CASTSGVPNTEAFF.

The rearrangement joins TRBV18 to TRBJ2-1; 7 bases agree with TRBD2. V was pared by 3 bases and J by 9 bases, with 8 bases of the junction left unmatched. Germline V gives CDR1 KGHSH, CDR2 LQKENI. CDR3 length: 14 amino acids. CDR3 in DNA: TGTGCCAGCTCACCTTCCACTAGCGTAGGTGAGCAGTTCTTC. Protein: CASSPSTSVGEQFF.

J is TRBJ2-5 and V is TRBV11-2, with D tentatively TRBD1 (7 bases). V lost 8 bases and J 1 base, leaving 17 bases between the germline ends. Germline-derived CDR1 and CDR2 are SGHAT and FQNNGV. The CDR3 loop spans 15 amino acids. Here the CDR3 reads CASASGGWSQETQYF. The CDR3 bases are TGTGCCAGCGCATCAGGGGGGTGGAGCCAAGAGACCCAGTACTTC.

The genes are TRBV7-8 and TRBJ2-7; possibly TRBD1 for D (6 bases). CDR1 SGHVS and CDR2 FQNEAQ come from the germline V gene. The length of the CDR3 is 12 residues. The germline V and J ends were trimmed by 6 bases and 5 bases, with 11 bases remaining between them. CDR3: CASSHHRDEQYF. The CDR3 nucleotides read TGTGCCAGCAGTCATCACAGGGACGAGCAGTACTTC.

The CDR3 loop reads CASRTGTGNTGELFF. The CDR3 nucleotides read TGTGCCAGCAGGACCGGGACAGGGAACACCGGGGAGCTGTTTTTT. The V call is TRBV28, the J call TRBJ2-2, with 8 bases lining up with TRBD1. Germline loops: CDR1 MDHEN, CDR2 SYDVKM. J was trimmed by 1 base and V by 6 bases; bases with no gene match: 4. This CDR3 has 15 amino acids.

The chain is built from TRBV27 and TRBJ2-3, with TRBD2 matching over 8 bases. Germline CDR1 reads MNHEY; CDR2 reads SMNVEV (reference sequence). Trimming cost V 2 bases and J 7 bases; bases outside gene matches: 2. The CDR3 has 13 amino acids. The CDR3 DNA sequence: TGTGCCAGCAGTTTACGGGGGGGTCATACGCAGTATTTT. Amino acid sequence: CASSLRGGHTQYF.

The CDR3 DNA is TGCGCCAGCAGCTTGGGCCCCGCAGGATACTACGAGCAGTACTTC. It translates to CASSLGPAGYYEQYF. The gene calls are TRBV5-1 and TRBJ2-7; D gene uncertain. The germline V and J ends were trimmed by 0 bases and 3 bases, with 13 bases remaining between them. CDR3 size: 15 residues. Germline V gene data show CDR1 as SGHRS and CDR2 as YFSETQ.

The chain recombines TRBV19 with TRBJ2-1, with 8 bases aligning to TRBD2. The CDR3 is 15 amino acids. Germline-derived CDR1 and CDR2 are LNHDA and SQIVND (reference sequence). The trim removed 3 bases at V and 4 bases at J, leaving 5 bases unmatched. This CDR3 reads CASSMIAGTYNEQFF. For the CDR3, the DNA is TGTGCCAGTAGTATGATAGCGGGAACTTACAATGAGCAGTTCTTC. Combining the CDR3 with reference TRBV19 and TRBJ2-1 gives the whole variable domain DGGITQSPKYLFRKEGQNVTLSCEQNLNHDAMYWYRQDPGQGLRLIYYSQIVNDFQKGDIAEGYSVSREKKESFPLTVTSAQKNPTAFYLCASSMIAGTYNEQFFGPGTRLTVL.

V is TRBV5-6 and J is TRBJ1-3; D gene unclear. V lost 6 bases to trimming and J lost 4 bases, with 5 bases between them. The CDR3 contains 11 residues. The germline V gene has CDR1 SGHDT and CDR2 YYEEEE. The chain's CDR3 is CASILGNTIYF. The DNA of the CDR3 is TGTGCCAGCATCCTAGGAAACACCATATATTTT.

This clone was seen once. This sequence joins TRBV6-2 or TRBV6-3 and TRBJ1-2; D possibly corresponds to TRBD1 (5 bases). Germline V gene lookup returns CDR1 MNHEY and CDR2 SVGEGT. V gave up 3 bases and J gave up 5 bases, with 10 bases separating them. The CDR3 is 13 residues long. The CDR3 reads CASSYRAGYGYTF. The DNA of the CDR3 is TGTGCCAGCAGTTATCGTGCAGGGTATGGCTACACCTTC.

CDR3 nucleotides: TGTGCCAGCAGCGCCGACTCAAGCACAGATACGCAGTATTTT. It translates to CASSADSSTDTQYF. This sequence joins TRBV9 and TRBJ2-3; D is undetermined. Germline CDR1 SGDLS, CDR2 YYNGEE. CDR3 length: 14 residues. V was cut by 3 bases and J by 0 bases, with 8 bases left in between.

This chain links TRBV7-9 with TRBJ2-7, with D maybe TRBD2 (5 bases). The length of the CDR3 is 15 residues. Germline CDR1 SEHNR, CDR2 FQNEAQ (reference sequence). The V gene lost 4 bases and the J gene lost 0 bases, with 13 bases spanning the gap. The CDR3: CASSSDMEASYEQYF. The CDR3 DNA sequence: TGTGCCAGCAGCTCGGATATGGAGGCCTCCTACGAGCAGTACTTC.